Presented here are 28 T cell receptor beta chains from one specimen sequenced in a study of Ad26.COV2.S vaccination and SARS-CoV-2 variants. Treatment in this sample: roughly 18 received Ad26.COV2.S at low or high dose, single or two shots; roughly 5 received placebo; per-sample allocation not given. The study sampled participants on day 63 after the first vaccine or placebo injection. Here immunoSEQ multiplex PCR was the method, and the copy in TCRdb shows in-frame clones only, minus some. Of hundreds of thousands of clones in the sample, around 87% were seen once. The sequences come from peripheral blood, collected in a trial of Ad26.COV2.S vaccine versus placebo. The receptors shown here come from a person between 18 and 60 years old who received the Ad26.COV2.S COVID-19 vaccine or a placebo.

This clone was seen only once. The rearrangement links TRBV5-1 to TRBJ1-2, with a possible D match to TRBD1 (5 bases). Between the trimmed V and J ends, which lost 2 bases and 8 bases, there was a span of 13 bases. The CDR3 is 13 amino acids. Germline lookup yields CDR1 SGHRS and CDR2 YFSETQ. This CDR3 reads CASSLAGRGGYTF. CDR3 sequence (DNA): TGCGCCAGCAGCTTAGCGGGGAGGGGAGGCTACACCTTC.

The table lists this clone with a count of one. The DNA for the CDR3 is TGCGCCAGCAGCTCGGACAGGGCGAGGGACGAGCAGTACTTC. Translated, it gives CASSSDRARDEQYF. The chain is built from TRBV5-1 and TRBJ2-7; 8 bases agree with TRBD1. V lost 3 bases, J lost 5 bases, and 7 bases stayed unmatched. Germline V gene data show CDR1 as SGHRS and CDR2 as YFSETQ. CDR3 length: 14 amino acids.

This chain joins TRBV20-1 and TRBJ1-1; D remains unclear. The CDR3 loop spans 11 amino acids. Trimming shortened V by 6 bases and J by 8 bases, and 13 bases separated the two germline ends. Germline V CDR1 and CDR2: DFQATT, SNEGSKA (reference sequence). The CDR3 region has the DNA TGCAGTGCCCCTGGTAGGGCAGAAGCTTTCTTT. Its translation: CSAPGRAEAFF.

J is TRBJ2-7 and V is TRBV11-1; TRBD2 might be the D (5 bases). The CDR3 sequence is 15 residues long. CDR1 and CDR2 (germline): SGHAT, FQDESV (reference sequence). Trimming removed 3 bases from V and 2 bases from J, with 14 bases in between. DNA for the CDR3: TGTGCCAGCAGCTTTTTGAGGGCTACCCCCTACGAGCAGTACTTC. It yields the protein CASSFLRATPYEQYF. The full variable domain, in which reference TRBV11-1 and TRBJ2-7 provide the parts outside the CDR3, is EAEVAQSPRYKITEKSQAVAFWCDPISGHATLYWYRQILGQGPELLVQFQDESVVDDSQLPKDRFSAERLKGVDSTLKIQPAELGDSAMYLCASSFLRATPYEQYFGPGTRLTVT.

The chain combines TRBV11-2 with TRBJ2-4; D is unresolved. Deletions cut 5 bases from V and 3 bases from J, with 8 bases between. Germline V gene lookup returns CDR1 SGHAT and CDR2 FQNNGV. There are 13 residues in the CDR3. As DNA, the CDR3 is TGTGCCAGCAGCCATTACAACAAAAACATTCAGTACTTC. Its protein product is CASSHYNKNIQYF.

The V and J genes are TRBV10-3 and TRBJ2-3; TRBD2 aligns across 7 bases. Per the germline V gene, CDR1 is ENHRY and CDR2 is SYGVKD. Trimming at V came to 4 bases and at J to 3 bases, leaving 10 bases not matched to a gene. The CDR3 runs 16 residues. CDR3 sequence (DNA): TGTGCCATCAGTGGTGCCGGGCGGGAGACAACAGATACGCAGTATTTT. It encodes CAISGAGRETTDTQYF.

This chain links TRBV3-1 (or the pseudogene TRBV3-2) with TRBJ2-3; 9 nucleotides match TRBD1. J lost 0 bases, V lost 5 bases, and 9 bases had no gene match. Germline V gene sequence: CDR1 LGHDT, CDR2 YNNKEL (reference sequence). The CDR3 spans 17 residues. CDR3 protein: CASSASPGTGSTDTQYF. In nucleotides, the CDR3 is TGTGCCAGCAGCGCCTCTCCTGGGACAGGGAGCACAGATACGCAGTATTTT.

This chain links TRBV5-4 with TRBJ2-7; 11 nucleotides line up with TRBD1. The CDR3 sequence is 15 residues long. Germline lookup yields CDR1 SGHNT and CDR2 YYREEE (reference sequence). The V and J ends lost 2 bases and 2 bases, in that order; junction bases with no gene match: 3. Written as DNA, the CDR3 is TGTGCCAGCAGCTTACCGGGACAGGGGGCCTACGAGCAGTACTTC. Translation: CASSLPGQGAYEQYF.

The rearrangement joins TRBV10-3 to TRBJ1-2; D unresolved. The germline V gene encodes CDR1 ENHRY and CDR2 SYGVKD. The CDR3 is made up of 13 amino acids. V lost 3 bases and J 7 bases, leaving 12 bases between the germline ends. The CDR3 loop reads CAISDTEGTGYTF. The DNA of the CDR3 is TGTGCCATCAGTGACACCGAAGGAACTGGCTACACCTTC.

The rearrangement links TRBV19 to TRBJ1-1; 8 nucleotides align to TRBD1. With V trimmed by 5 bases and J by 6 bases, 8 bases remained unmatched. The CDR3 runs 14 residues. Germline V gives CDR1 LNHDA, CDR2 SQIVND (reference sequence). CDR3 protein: CASSPDRDRAEAFF. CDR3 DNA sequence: TGTGCCAGTAGTCCGGACAGGGACCGGGCTGAAGCTTTCTTT.

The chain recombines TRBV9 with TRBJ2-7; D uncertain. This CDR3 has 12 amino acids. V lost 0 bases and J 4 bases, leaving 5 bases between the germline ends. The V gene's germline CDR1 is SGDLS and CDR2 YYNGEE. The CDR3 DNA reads TGTGCCAGCAGCGTAGATGGTTACGAGCAGTACTTC. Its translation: CASSVDGYEQYF. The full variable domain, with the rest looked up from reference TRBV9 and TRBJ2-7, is DSGVTQTPKHLITATGQRVTLRCSPRSGDLSVYWYQQSLDQGLQFLIQYYNGEERAKGNILERFSAQQFPDLHSELNLSSLELGDSALYFCASSVDGYEQYFGPGTRLTVT.

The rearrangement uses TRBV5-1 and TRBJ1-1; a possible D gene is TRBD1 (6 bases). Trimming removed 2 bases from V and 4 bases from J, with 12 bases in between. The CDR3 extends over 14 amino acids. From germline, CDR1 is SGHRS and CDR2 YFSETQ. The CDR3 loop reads CASSFHREGTEAFF. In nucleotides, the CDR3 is TGCGCCAGCAGCTTCCACAGGGAAGGCACTGAAGCTTTCTTT.

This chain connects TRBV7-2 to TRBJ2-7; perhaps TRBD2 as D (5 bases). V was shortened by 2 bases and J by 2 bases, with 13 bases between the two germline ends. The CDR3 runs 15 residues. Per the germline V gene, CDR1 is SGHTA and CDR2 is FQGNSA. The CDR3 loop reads CASSLYAGKAYEQYF. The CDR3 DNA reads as TGTGCCAGCAGCTTATATGCGGGTAAAGCCTACGAGCAGTACTTC. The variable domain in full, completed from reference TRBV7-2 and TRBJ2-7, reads GAGVSQSPSNKVTEKGKDVELRCDPISGHTALYWYRQSLGQGLEFLIYFQGNSAPDKSGLPSDRFSAERTGGSVSTLTIQRTQQEDSAVYLCASSLYAGKAYEQYFGPGTRLTVT.

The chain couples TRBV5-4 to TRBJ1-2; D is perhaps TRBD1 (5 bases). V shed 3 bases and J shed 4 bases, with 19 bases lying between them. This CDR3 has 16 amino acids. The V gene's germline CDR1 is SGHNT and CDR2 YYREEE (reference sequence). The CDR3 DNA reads TGTGCCAGCAGCTCGGGGGGGACTTCAACCCCCTATGGCTACACCTTC. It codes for CASSSGGTSTPYGYTF. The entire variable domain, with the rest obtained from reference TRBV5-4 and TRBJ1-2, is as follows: ETGVTQSPTHLIKTRGQQVTLRCSSQSGHNTVSWYQQALGQGPQFIFQYYREEENGRGNFPPRFSGLQFPNYSSELNVNALELDDSALYLCASSSGGTSTPYGYTFGSGTRLTVV.

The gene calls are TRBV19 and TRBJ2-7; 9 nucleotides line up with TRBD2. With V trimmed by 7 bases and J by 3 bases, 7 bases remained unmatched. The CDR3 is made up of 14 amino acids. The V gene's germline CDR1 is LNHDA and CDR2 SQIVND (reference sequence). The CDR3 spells CASITGTSNYEQYF. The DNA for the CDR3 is TGTGCCAGTATTACCGGGACTAGCAACTACGAGCAGTACTTC. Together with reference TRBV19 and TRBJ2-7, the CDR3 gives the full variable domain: DGGITQSPKYLFRKEGQNVTLSCEQNLNHDAMYWYRQDPGQGLRLIYYSQIVNDFQKGDIAEGYSVSREKKESFPLTVTSAQKNPTAFYLCASITGTSNYEQYFGPGTRLTVT.

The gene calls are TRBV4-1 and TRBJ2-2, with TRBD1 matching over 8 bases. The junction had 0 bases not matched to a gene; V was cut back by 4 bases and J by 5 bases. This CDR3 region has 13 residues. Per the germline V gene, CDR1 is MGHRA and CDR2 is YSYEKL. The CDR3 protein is CASSRTGTGELFF. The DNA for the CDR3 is TGCGCCAGCAGCCGGACAGGGACCGGGGAGCTGTTTTTT.

DNA for the CDR3: TGTGCCAGCAGTGGGATTTTGCGTGCGGGGGGGCTAGGGGAGCAGTACTTC. Residues: CASSGILRAGGLGEQYF. The gene calls are TRBV3-1 (or the pseudogene TRBV3-2) and TRBJ2-7, with 9 bases lining up with TRBD2. The V segment lost 6 bases and the J segment 7 bases; nucleotides outside the gene matches: 19. CDR3 length: 17 amino acids. From germline, CDR1 is LGHDT and CDR2 YNNKEL (reference sequence).

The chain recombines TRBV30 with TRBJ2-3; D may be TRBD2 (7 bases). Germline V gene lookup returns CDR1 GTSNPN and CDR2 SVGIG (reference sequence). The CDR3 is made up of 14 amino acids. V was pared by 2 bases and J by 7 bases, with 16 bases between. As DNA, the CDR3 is TGTGCCTGGAGTTTAGCAGGGGAGGGGAATACGCAGTATTTT. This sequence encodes CAWSLAGEGNTQYF.

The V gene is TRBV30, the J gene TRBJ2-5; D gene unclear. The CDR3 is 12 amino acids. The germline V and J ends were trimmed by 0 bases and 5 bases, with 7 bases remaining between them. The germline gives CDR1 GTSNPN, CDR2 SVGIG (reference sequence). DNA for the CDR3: TGTGCCTGGAGTGTAAAACCGGAGACCCAGTACTTC. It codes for CAWSVKPETQYF.

The CDR3 loop reads CATSDPGRNYGYTF. The CDR3 DNA reads as TGTGCCACCAGTGATCCTGGGCGGAACTATGGCTACACCTTC. The chain combines TRBV24-1 with TRBJ1-2; D uncertain. V was cut by 3 bases and J by 2 bases, with 9 bases left in between. Germline V CDR1 and CDR2: KGHDR, SFDVKD. This CDR3 has 14 residues.

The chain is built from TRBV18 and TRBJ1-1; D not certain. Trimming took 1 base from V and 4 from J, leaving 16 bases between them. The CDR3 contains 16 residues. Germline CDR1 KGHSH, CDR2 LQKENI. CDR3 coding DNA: TGTGCCAGCTCACCACGGGTAGTAGCAGCTAGCACTGAAGCTTTCTTT. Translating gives CASSPRVVAASTEAFF.

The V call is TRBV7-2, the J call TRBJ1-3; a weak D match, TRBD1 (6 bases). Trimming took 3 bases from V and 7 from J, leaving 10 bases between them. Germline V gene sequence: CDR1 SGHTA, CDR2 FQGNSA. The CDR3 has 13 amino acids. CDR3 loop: CASSFAGANTIYF. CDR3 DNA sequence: TGTGCCAGCAGCTTCGCAGGGGCGAACACCATATATTTT.

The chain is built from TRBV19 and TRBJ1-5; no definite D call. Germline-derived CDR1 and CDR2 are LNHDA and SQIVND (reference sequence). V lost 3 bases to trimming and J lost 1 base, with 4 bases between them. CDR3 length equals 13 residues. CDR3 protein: CASSIWSNQPQHF. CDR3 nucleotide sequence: TGTGCCAGTAGTATCTGGAGCAATCAGCCCCAGCATTTT. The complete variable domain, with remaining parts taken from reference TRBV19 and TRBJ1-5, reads DGGITQSPKYLFRKEGQNVTLSCEQNLNHDAMYWYRQDPGQGLRLIYYSQIVNDFQKGDIAEGYSVSREKKESFPLTVTSAQKNPTAFYLCASSIWSNQPQHFGDGTRLSIL.

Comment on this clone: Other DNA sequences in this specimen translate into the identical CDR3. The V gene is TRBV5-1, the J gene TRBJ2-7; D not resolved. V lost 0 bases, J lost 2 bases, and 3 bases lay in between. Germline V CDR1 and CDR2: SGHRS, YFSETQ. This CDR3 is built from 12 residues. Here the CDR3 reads CASSLGAYEQYF. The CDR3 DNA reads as TGCGCCAGCAGCTTGGGTGCCTACGAGCAGTACTTC. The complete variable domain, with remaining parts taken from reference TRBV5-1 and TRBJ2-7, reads KAGVTQTPRYLIKTRGQQVTLSCSPISGHRSVSWYQQTPGQGLQFLFEYFSETQRNKGNFPGRFSGRQFSNSRSEMNVSTLELGDSALYLCASSLGAYEQYFGPGTRLTVT.

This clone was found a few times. This CDR3 is CASSLAVMISSGGMDEQYF. CDR3 coding DNA: TGTGCCAGCAGCTTAGCGGTGATGATATCTAGCGGGGGGATGGACGAGCAGTACTTC. The J gene is TRBJ2-7, the V gene TRBV7-9, with 11 nucleotides matching TRBD2. In germline, CDR1 is SEHNR, CDR2 FQNEAQ (reference sequence). This CDR3 region has 19 residues. The V and J ends lost 0 bases and 5 bases, in that order; junction bases with no gene match: 15.

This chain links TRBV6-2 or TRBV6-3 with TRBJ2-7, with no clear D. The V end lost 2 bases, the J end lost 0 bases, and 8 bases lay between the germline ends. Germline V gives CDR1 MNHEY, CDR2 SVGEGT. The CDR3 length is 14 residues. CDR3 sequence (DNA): TGTGCCAGCAGTTACCAGACGTACTCCTACGAGCAGTACTTC. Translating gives CASSYQTYSYEQYF.

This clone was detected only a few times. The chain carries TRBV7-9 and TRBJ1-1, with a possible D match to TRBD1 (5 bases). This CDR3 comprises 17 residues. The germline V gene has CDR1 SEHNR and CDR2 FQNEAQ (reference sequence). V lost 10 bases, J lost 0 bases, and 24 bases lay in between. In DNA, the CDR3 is TGTGCCACGAGCCTAGGGGCAGTAATGGTGATGAACACTGAAGCTTTCTTT. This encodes CATSLGAVMVMNTEAFF.

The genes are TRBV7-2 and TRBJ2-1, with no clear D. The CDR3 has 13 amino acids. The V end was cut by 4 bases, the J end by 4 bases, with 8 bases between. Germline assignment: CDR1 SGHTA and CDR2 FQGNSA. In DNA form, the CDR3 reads TGTGCCAGCAGCTCCGAACCGTACAATGAGCAGTTCTTC. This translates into CASSSEPYNEQFF.